This T cell receptor (beta chain) was sequenced during a study of regulatory T cells in long-lasting Graves disease. From germline, CDR1 is SEHNR and CDR2 FQNEAQ (reference sequence). V lost 5 bases to trimming and J lost 0 bases; unmatched junction nucleotides: 7. The CDR3 totals 15 residues. Both iRepertoire HTBI primers and Arm-PCR of CDR3 regions were used to build the TCR beta libraries. TCRdb fed the multiplex PCR reads into MiXCR, producing one record per CDR3 protein. There are about 560,000 distinct CDR3 sequences in the sample; roughly 15% occur only once, and 9.5% to 15% lies in the top ten. Time point indicated: newly diagnosed GD, antithyroid drugs for less than 3 months. PBMCs were the source of the RNA used for TCR sequencing. This clonotype was seen at least ten times. The sample also formed part of further work on T cells in Graves' hyperthyroidism and ophthalmopathy.

The sequencing here drew on peripheral blood mononuclear cells (PBMCs), taken at new diagnosis, from a patient treated with antithyroid drugs. The receptor was isolated from a man aged 18 to 30 with Graves disease. The chain employs TRBV7-9 and TRBJ2-7, with 7 bases lining up with TRBD1. CDR3 amino acids: CASSLTDRSSYEQYF. The CDR3 bases are TGTGCCAGCAGCCTCACGGACAGGAGCTCCTACGAGCAGTACTTC.